The 21 T cell receptor beta chains presented below share a single source sample, sequenced in a study of blood T cell repertoires in COVID-19 (dated by TCRdb to 2018 to 2020). Receptor amplification or capture employed the immunoSEQ multiplex PCR assay. TCRdb limited this immuneACCESS table to in-frame rearrangements with V and J called. A share of clones is missing; checked studies link under half to unresolved V genes, and the rest is unexplained. The table for this sample lists approximately 270,000 clones; approximately 88% of them were counted only once. The top ten hold approximately 2% of the sample. Sequenced sample: peripheral blood. These receptors were taken from a man aged 50-60 years with acute or convalescent COVID-19.

V is TRBV11-2 and J is TRBJ2-2; possibly TRBD2 for D (5 bases). This CDR3 contains 15 residues. Germline loops: CDR1 SGHAT, CDR2 FQNNGV. V was trimmed by 5 bases and J by 4 bases, leaving 14 bases between them. CDR3 region: CASSLRGVLTGELFF. Written as DNA, the CDR3 is TGTGCCAGCAGCCTACGGGGAGTTCTCACCGGGGAGCTGTTTTTT. Using reference TRBV11-2 and TRBJ2-2 for the parts outside the CDR3, the full variable domain is EAGVAQSPRYKIIEKRQSVAFWCNPISGHATLYWYQQILGQGPKLLIQFQNNGVVDDSQLPKDRFSAERLKGVDSTLKIQPAKLEDSAVYLCASSLRGVLTGELFFGEGSRLTVL.

The chain has TRBV7-2 and TRBJ1-2; 8 bases fit TRBD1. The CDR3 spans 15 residues. With V trimmed by 4 bases and J by 5 bases, 9 bases remained unmatched. Germline CDR1 reads SGHTA; CDR2 reads FQGNSA. Here the CDR3 reads CASSSGSQGAYGYTF. The DNA of the CDR3 is TGTGCCAGCAGCTCGGGGAGTCAGGGGGCGTATGGCTACACCTTC.

This chain links TRBV9 with TRBJ1-3; D gene ambiguous. Per the germline V gene, CDR1 is SGDLS and CDR2 is YYNGEE. V was trimmed by 0 bases and J by 0 bases, leaving 7 bases between them. CDR3 size: 15 residues. The CDR3 region is CASSVDHSSGNTIYF. CDR3 DNA sequence: TGTGCCAGCAGCGTAGATCACAGCTCTGGAAACACCATATATTTT.

J is TRBJ2-1 and V is TRBV7-3, with D perhaps matching TRBD1 (5 bases). Deletions cut 3 bases from V and 2 bases from J, with 8 bases between. Germline-derived CDR1 and CDR2 are SGHTA and FQGTGA. The CDR3 sequence is 14 residues long. Here the CDR3 DNA reads TGTGCCAGCAGCTTCACAGGCCCCTACAATGAGCAGTTCTTC. Protein: CASSFTGPYNEQFF.

The chain is built from TRBV7-2 and TRBJ2-4; D perhaps matches TRBD2 (5 bases). V lost 8 bases, J lost 5 bases, and 16 bases lay in between. This CDR3 comprises 14 residues. CDR1 SGHTA and CDR2 FQGNSA come from the germline V gene. The CDR3 loop is CASGIRGVENIQYF. The DNA for the CDR3 is TGTGCCAGCGGTATACGGGGAGTCGAAAACATTCAGTACTTC.

V and J are TRBV27 and TRBJ2-3; D is uncertain. This CDR3 is 14 amino acids long. V dropped 0 bases and J dropped 6 bases, with 10 bases sitting between them. The germline V gene encodes CDR1 MNHEY and CDR2 SMNVEV (reference sequence). CDR3 residues: CASSLSNGADTQYF. CDR3 nucleotide sequence: TGTGCCAGCAGTTTATCCAATGGAGCGGATACGCAGTATTTT.

The chain combines TRBV25-1 with TRBJ1-4; 7 nucleotides agree with TRBD1. Per germline, CDR1 MGHDK and CDR2 SYGVNS. J gave up 6 bases and V 6 bases, and 1 base lay outside the gene matches. There are 12 residues in the CDR3. CDR3 DNA: TGTGCCAGCAGCGGGACAGATGAAAAACTGTTTTTT. Residues: CASSGTDEKLFF.

This chain uses TRBV29-1 with TRBJ2-6; no definite D call. The CDR3 is 12 residues long. Deletions cut 7 bases from V and 2 bases from J, with 6 bases between. Germline CDR1 is SQVTM and CDR2 is ANQGSEA. The DNA of the CDR3 is TGCAGCGCAGAGGCTGGGGCCAACGTCCTGACTTTC. Translation gives CSAEAGANVLTF.

The J gene is TRBJ1-6, the V gene TRBV30; possibly TRBD1 for D (6 bases). V was pared by 3 bases and J by 9 bases, with 12 bases between. The CDR3 length is 13 residues. Looked up from germline, CDR1 is GTSNPN and CDR2 is SVGIG (reference sequence). DNA for the CDR3: TGTGCCTGGAGAGGTCAGGGGACTTCACCCCTCCACTTT. Translating gives CAWRGQGTSPLHF.

This chain joins TRBV10-1 and TRBJ2-3; 10 bases agree with TRBD2. Looked up from germline, CDR1 is WNHNN and CDR2 is SYGVQD (reference sequence). The ends lost 4 bases at V and 0 bases at J; junction bases unmatched: 1. There are 15 residues in the CDR3. CDR3 DNA: TGCGCCAGCAGTGGGACTAGCGGCAGCACAGATACGCAGTATTTT. It codes for CASSGTSGSTDTQYF.

V is TRBV30 and J is TRBJ1-5, with TRBD1 as a possible D gene (6 bases). Germline V gene lookup returns CDR1 GTSNPN and CDR2 SVGIG (reference sequence). CDR3 length equals 15 residues. The V end lost 0 bases, the J end lost 4 bases, and 13 bases lay between the germline ends. This CDR3 reads CAWSVLGARNQPQHF. CDR3 coding DNA: TGTGCCTGGAGTGTACTGGGGGCGCGAAATCAGCCCCAGCATTTT.

The chain joins TRBV27 to TRBJ2-3; D might be TRBD2 (5 bases). Trimming cost V 4 bases and J 6 bases, with 20 bases left between them. This CDR3 contains 16 residues. From germline, CDR1 is MNHEY and CDR2 SMNVEV (reference sequence). CDR3 sequence: CASSSSPGWGVDTQYF. CDR3 DNA: TGTGCCAGCAGTTCGTCCCCGGGGTGGGGTGTGGATACGCAGTATTTT.

This chain uses TRBV5-8 with TRBJ2-5; a weak D match, TRBD2 (5 bases). Germline CDR1 is SGHTS and CDR2 is YDEGEE. V lost 1 base, J lost 5 bases, and 15 bases lay in between. This CDR3 has 15 residues. CDR3 residues: CASSLRGSGVETQYF. For the CDR3, the DNA is TGTGCCAGCAGCTTGCGAGGGAGTGGGGTGGAGACCCAGTACTTC.

V and J are TRBV5-4 and TRBJ2-3; no definite D call. CDR1 is SGHNT, CDR2 YYREEE, per germline (reference sequence). V lost 0 bases and J 0 bases, leaving 8 bases between the germline ends. The CDR3 loop spans 15 amino acids. DNA of the CDR3: TGTGCCAGCAGCTTGGCCGCGACTAGCACAGATACGCAGTATTTT. As protein: CASSLAATSTDTQYF.

This sequence joins TRBV3-1 (or the pseudogene TRBV3-2) and TRBJ1-6, with a tentative D call TRBD1 (6 bases). V gave up 4 bases and J gave up 9 bases, with 16 bases separating them. CDR1 is LGHDT, CDR2 YNNKEL, per germline (reference sequence). The CDR3 is 15 amino acids. The chain's CDR3 is CASSLPQGSGSPLHF. The CDR3 DNA is TGTGCCAGCAGCCTTCCACAGGGATCGGGTTCACCCCTCCACTTT.

The chain uses TRBV3-1 (or the pseudogene TRBV3-2) and TRBJ1-5, with D perhaps matching TRBD1 (5 bases). V was clipped by 1 base and J by 7 bases, with 14 bases between them. The CDR3 is 15 residues long. CDR1 is LGHDT, CDR2 YNNKEL, per germline (reference sequence). The CDR3 here is CASSQGPGLGQPQHF. The CDR3 DNA reads as TGTGCCAGCAGCCAAGGCCCAGGGTTAGGACAGCCCCAGCATTTT.

The gene calls are TRBV3-1 (or the pseudogene TRBV3-2) and TRBJ2-3; 10 bases line up with TRBD2. Trimming cost V 4 bases and J 2 bases; bases outside gene matches: 9. The CDR3 is 17 residues long. Germline V CDR1 and CDR2: LGHDT, YNNKEL (reference sequence). The CDR3 DNA reads TGTGCCAGCAGCCTAGCCGGGACTAGCGAATACACAGATACGCAGTATTTT. Its translation is CASSLAGTSEYTDTQYF.

The chain joins TRBV5-6 to TRBJ2-6, with TRBD1 as a possible D gene (5 bases). Per the germline V gene, CDR1 is SGHDT and CDR2 is YYEEEE. The CDR3 runs to 15 residues. Deletions cut 0 bases from V and 4 bases from J, with 8 bases between. The CDR3 loop is CASSLAGAGANVLTF. CDR3 DNA: TGTGCCAGCAGCTTGGCTGGGGCCGGGGCCAACGTCCTGACTTTC.

This clone was picked up a small number of times. The V call is TRBV19, the J call TRBJ2-1; unclear D gene. V lost 8 bases and J lost 4, with 18 bases in between. The CDR3 is 15 amino acids. The germline V gene has CDR1 LNHDA and CDR2 SQIVND (reference sequence). The chain's CDR3 is CASVGAANLYNEQFF. The DNA of the CDR3 is TGTGCCAGTGTAGGCGCGGCCAATCTGTACAATGAGCAGTTCTTC.

This chain connects TRBV5-5 to TRBJ2-2; the match to TRBD1 covers 8 bases. Germline V gene data show CDR1 as SGHKS and CDR2 as YYEKEE (reference sequence). CDR3 length equals 15 residues. Trimming at V came to 5 bases and at J to 6 bases, leaving 9 bases not matched to a gene. This chain's CDR3 is CASRFSTGDPGELFF. The CDR3 DNA sequence: TGTGCCAGCAGGTTTTCGACAGGGGACCCCGGGGAGCTGTTTTTT.

This rearrangement joins TRBV6-5 to TRBJ2-2, with TRBD1 matching over 9 bases. The V segment lost 6 bases and the J segment 4 bases; nucleotides outside the gene matches: 6. The CDR3 spans 15 residues. Germline loops: CDR1 MNHEY, CDR2 SVGAGI. CDR3 nucleotide sequence: TGTGCCAGCAGCTTACAGGGGGCGGGCACCGGGGAGCTGTTTTTT. Translated: CASSLQGAGTGELFF.